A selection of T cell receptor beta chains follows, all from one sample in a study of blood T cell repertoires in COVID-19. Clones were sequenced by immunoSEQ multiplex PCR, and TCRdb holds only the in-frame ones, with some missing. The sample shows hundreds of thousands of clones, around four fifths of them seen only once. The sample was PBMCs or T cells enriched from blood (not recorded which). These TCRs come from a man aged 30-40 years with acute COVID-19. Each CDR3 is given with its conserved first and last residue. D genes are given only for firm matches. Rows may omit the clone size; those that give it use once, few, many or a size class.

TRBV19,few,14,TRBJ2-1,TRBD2,TGTGCCAGTAGTTGGGGAAGGAGCGGGAGTGAGCAGTTCTTC,CASSWGRSGSEQFF
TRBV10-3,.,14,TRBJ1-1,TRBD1,TGTGCCATCAGTCGCGCAGGGGGTAACACTGAAGCTTTCTTT,CAISRAGGNTEAFF
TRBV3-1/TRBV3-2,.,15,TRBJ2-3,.,TGTGCCAGCAGCCCAGAGCGGTTCGGGGAAGATACGCAGTATTTT,CASSPERFGEDTQYF
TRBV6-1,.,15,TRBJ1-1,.,TGTGCCAGCAGTGAAGACAATGGGGCCTGGTCTGAAGCTTTCTTT,CASSEDNGAWSEAFF
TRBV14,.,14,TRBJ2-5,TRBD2,TGTGCCAGCAGCCCGACTAGCGGGGGGGCGGCCCAGTACTTC,CASSPTSGGAAQYF
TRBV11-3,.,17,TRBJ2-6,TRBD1,TGTGCCAGCAGCTCCTCACAGGGGGCTACTGGGGCCAACGTCCTGACTTTC,CASSSSQGATGANVLTF
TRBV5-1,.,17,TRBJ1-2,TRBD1,TGTGCCAGCAGCCTTAGGCCAGGGGGGCTTTCTGTGGATGGCTACACCTTC,CASSLRPGGLSVDGYTF
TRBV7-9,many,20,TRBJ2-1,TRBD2,TGTGCCAGCATCAATCCCCAACGGGGACTAGCTGGGAGCTCCTACAATGAGCAGTTCTTC,CASINPQRGLAGSSYNEQFF
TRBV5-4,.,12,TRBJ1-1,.,TGTGCCAGCAGCTTGGACGGTACTGAAGCTTTCTTT,CASSLDGTEAFF
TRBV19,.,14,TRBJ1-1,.,TGTGCCAGTAGCCTACAGGGAGCGAACACTGAAGCTTTCTTT,CASSLQGANTEAFF
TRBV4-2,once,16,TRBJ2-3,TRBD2,TGTGCCAGCAGCCAAGCAGCGGGGAGTAGCACAGATACGCAGTATTTT,CASSQAAGSSTDTQYF
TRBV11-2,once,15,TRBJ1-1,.,TGTGCCAGCAGCTTAGTCTCGGGACTCTATACTGAAGCTTTCTTT,CASSLVSGLYTEAFF
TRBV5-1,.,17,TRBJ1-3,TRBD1,TGCGCCAGCAGCTTGGGCGTTTCAGGGGGTAGAGAAAACACCATATATTTT,CASSLGVSGGRENTIYF
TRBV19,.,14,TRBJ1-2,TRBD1,TGTGCCAGTACAGTAGGACAGGTCGACTATGGCTACACCTTC,CASTVGQVDYGYTF
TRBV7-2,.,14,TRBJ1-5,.,TGTGCCAGCAGCTTACAGGGTCGGGATCAGCCCCAGCATTTT,CASSLQGRDQPQHF
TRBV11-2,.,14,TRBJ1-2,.,TGTGCCAGCAGCCTGCTGGGGGCGGGCTATGGCTACACCTTC,CASSLLGAGYGYTF